This T cell receptor (beta chain) is from a study of cytomegalovirus exposure and HLA in healthy donors. Across the whole study: Counted in an early data release were roughly 87 million unique TCRs from HLA-typed donors. Study-level results: Despite most TCR sequences being rare, some public TCRs occurred in many donors. Productive status was seen about 87% or about 30% of the time for most TCR beta V segments in an earlier analysis.

Germline V gene data show CDR1 as SQVTM and CDR2 as ANQGSEA. There are 16 residues in the CDR3. Trimming cost V 1 base and J 2 bases; bases outside gene matches: 8. The primer mix had 60 Vbeta and 13 Jbeta primers. In the study's own analysis: In a later analysis, 75 million to 85 million unique TCR beta chains included roughly 11 million shared by two or more donors. Libraries were prepared by immunoSEQ multiplex PCR; TCRdb keeps only in-frame clonotypes and omits some of them. The DNA gave D and trimming, while V, J and clone size come from that table. The data contain approximately 220,000 clones, around 79% of them singletons. About this clone: Its antigen remains unknown.

The gene calls are TRBV29-1 and TRBJ2-1; 7 bases align to TRBD2. What was sequenced was PBMCs. The TCR comes from a girl aged 2 to 9 in good health and CMV-seronegative. Written as DNA, the CDR3 is TGCAGCGTTGAAGGGGGAGGGCGGGGAACCTACAATGAGCAGTTCTTC. Translated: CSVEGGGRGTYNEQFF.